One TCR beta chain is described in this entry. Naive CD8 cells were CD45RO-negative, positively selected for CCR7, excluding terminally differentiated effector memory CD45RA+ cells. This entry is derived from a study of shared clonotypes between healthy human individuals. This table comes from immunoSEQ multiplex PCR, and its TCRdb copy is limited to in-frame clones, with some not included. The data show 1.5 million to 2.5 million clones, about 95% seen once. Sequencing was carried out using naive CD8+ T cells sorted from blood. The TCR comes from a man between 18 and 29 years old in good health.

The DNA for the CDR3 is TGCGCCAGCAGCCAAGTTTTCTCTGGGGCCAACGTCCTGACTTTC. It encodes CASSQVFSGANVLTF. The V gene is TRBV4-3, the J gene TRBJ2-6, with D unclear. From germline, CDR1 is LGHNA and CDR2 YSLEER. Between the trimmed V and J ends, which lost 1 base and 0 bases, there was a span of 4 bases. This CDR3 has 15 residues.